Each of the 21 T cell receptor beta chains below was sequenced from the same sample in a study of blood T cell repertoires in COVID-19. The method was immunoSEQ multiplex PCR; TCRdb's version includes in-frame clones alone and lacks a portion of them. The sample records 170,000 or so clones, 65% to 90% being singletons. Sequencing input: peripheral blood. These receptors were taken from a man aged 50-59 years with active or convalescent COVID-19.

The J gene is TRBJ2-2, the V gene TRBV14; D is possibly TRBD1 (6 bases). This CDR3 is 14 amino acids long. The germline V gene encodes CDR1 SGHDN and CDR2 FVKESK. Trimming stripped 4 bases from V and 3 bases from J, with 9 bases between. The CDR3 region has the DNA TGTGCCAGCAGCCGGACAGTTTACACCGGGGAGCTGTTTTTT. Residues: CASSRTVYTGELFF.

V usage is TRBV6-1 and J usage is TRBJ2-7; D is perhaps TRBD2 (6 bases). The V gene's germline CDR1 is MNHNS and CDR2 SASEGT. V gave up 1 base and J gave up 2 bases, with 15 bases separating them. The CDR3 runs 16 residues. The CDR3 nucleotides read TGTGCCAGCAGTGAAGGGCTAGCGCGTGGTACCTACGAGCAGTACTTC. The encoded protein is CASSEGLARGTYEQYF.

This chain links TRBV7-2 with TRBJ2-3; the match to TRBD2 covers 9 bases. The CDR3 loop spans 16 amino acids. After removal of 4 bases from V and 5 bases from J, the junction contained 10 bases not matched to a gene. Germline CDR1 and CDR2: SGHTA and FQGNSA. The CDR3 DNA is TGTGCCAGCAGCTCTCCAGCGGGGGGAGGTGGAGATACGCAGTATTTT. Translating gives CASSSPAGGGGDTQYF.

This sequence joins TRBV12-3 or TRBV12-4 and TRBJ1-1; perhaps TRBD1 as D (5 bases). The CDR3 consists of 13 residues. The V gene lost 8 bases and the J gene lost 0 bases, with 10 bases spanning the gap. CDR3 nucleotides: TGTGCCAGCCAACAGGTTTTGAACACTGAAGCTTTCTTT. The encoded protein is CASQQVLNTEAFF.

The genes are TRBV28 and TRBJ1-5; D perhaps matches TRBD1 (5 bases). The CDR3 length is 13 residues. Germline lookup yields CDR1 MDHEN and CDR2 SYDVKM. Trimming took off 5 bases at V and 5 bases at J, with 10 bases between the two ends. DNA for the CDR3: TGTGCCAGCAGTAGACAGATTTATCAGCCCCAGCATTTT. It encodes CASSRQIYQPQHF.

This clone was recorded once. The chain is built from TRBV19 and TRBJ2-7; a possible D gene is TRBD2 (6 bases). Germline assignment: CDR1 LNHDA and CDR2 SQIVND (reference sequence). The CDR3 spans 13 residues. Between the trimmed V and J ends, which lost 7 bases and 2 bases, there was a span of 12 bases. The CDR3 loop is CASTRDFPYEQYF. The CDR3 nucleotides read TGTGCCAGTACTCGGGACTTTCCCTACGAGCAGTACTTC.

V and J are TRBV19 and TRBJ2-7; 7 positions match TRBD1. Looked up from germline, CDR1 is LNHDA and CDR2 is SQIVND (reference sequence). This CDR3 spans 15 amino acids. Unmatched junction bases numbered 9, after V lost 6 bases and J lost 1 base. The CDR3 DNA follows: TGTGCCAGTAGACTACAGGGGAAAGGGTCCTACGAGCAGTACTTC. This encodes CASRLQGKGSYEQYF.

This clone occurred once. V usage is TRBV6-5 and J usage is TRBJ1-1; 8 bases map to TRBD1. CDR1 and CDR2 (germline): MNHEY, SVGAGI. V gave up 10 bases and J gave up 5 bases; unmatched junction bases: 9. CDR3 size: 13 residues. Written as DNA, the CDR3 is TGTGCCACTACCGGGACAGGCGGTACTGAAGCTTTCTTT. Translating it yields CATTGTGGTEAFF.

The V gene is TRBV28, the J gene TRBJ1-5, with TRBD1 matching over 7 bases. The CDR3 contains 17 residues. Germline loops: CDR1 MDHEN, CDR2 SYDVKM. V lost 7 bases, J lost 0 bases, and 12 bases stayed unmatched. CDR3 sequence (DNA): TGTGCCAGCAAAGACAGGGTTGGCCTAAATAGCAATCAGCCCCAGCATTTT. This encodes CASKDRVGLNSNQPQHF. Complete variable domain (other parts from reference TRBV28 and TRBJ1-5): DVKVTQSSRYLVKRTGEKVFLECVQDMDHENMFWYRQDPGLGLRLIYFSYDVKMKEKGDIPEGYSVSREKKERFSLILESASTNQTSMYLCASKDRVGLNSNQPQHFGDGTRLSIL.

V and J are TRBV12-3 or TRBV12-4 and TRBJ2-7; D unresolved. Trimming removed 6 bases from V and 5 bases from J, with 11 bases in between. The CDR3 extends over 12 amino acids. This chain's CDR3 is CASSSSFNEQYF. CDR3 nucleotide sequence: TGTGCCAGCAGCTCCTCGTTTAACGAGCAGTACTTC.

This chain connects TRBV10-3 to TRBJ1-6; 8 bases fit TRBD1. V shed 11 bases and J 8 bases; nucleotides not matched to a gene: 14. CDR1 is ENHRY and CDR2 is SYGVKD in the germline V gene. This CDR3 has 15 residues. In DNA, the CDR3 is TGTGCCGTGAGGACAGGGCTGGCCGGCGATTCACCCCTCCACTTT. Translation: CAVRTGLAGDSPLHF.

V usage is TRBV13 and J usage is TRBJ1-1, with TRBD1 as a possible D gene (5 bases). This CDR3 is built from 12 residues. Germline values: CDR1 PRHDT, CDR2 FYEKMQ (reference sequence). V was clipped by 4 bases and J by 4 bases, with 7 bases between them. The CDR3 coding sequence is TGTGCCAGCAGCTCGGGGGTCACTGAAGCTTTCTTT. Translated, it gives CASSSGVTEAFF.

The rearrangement uses TRBV5-1 and TRBJ2-5; 15 nucleotides agree with TRBD2. After removal of 4 bases from V and 6 bases from J, the junction contained 7 bases not matched to a gene. CDR3 length: 16 amino acids. Germline CDR1 reads SGHRS; CDR2 reads YFSETQ. Written as DNA, the CDR3 is TGCGCCAGCAGCACGCGGACTAGCGGGGGGGCTCAGACCCAGTACTTC. Its translation: CASSTRTSGGAQTQYF.

This clone was observed a handful of times. The V call is TRBV28, the J call TRBJ1-1; D gene uncertain. The V end lost 7 bases, the J end lost 1 base, and 10 bases lay between the germline ends. This CDR3 comprises 13 residues. Looked up from germline, CDR1 is MDHEN and CDR2 is SYDVKM. CDR3 amino acids: CASTRPGNTEAFF. In nucleotides, the CDR3 is TGTGCCAGCACCCGCCCGGGGAACACTGAAGCTTTCTTT. Variable domain in full (rest from reference TRBV28 and TRBJ1-1): DVKVTQSSRYLVKRTGEKVFLECVQDMDHENMFWYRQDPGLGLRLIYFSYDVKMKEKGDIPEGYSVSREKKERFSLILESASTNQTSMYLCASTRPGNTEAFFGQGTRLTVV.

The CDR3 nucleotides read TGTGCCAGCAGCTTAGTGGCGGCGAACACTGAAGCTTTCTTT. Translating it yields CASSLVAANTEAFF. V usage is TRBV13 and J usage is TRBJ1-1; D is undetermined. The CDR3 contains 14 residues. Germline V gives CDR1 PRHDT, CDR2 FYEKMQ (reference sequence). Trimming removed 1 base from V and 1 base from J, with 7 bases in between.

This chain links TRBV9 with TRBJ2-5, with 7 bases aligning to TRBD1. The V gene end was trimmed by 3 bases and the J gene end by 5 bases; junction bases not matched to a gene: 10. The CDR3 loop spans 15 amino acids. In germline, CDR1 is SGDLS, CDR2 YYNGEE. The CDR3 DNA follows: TGTGCCAGCAGCGATCACAGGGGATCCTTGGAGACCCAGTACTTC. It yields the protein CASSDHRGSLETQYF.

The chain is built from TRBV2 and TRBJ1-6; D unresolved. Trimming removed 2 bases at V and 1 base at J, with 12 bases between. The CDR3 sequence is 17 residues long. In germline, CDR1 is SNHLY, CDR2 FYNNEI. CDR3 in DNA: TGTGCCAGCAGTGAAAAGGGAAGGGAGTCCTATAATTCACCCCTCCACTTT. Encoded protein: CASSEKGRESYNSPLHF.

The chain carries TRBV28 and TRBJ2-7; perhaps TRBD2 as D (5 bases). Trimming removed 3 bases at V and 4 bases at J, with 13 bases between. Germline V gene sequence: CDR1 MDHEN, CDR2 SYDVKM. This CDR3 has 14 residues. CDR3 DNA sequence: TGTGCCAGCAGTTTTACCGGGATCGATTACGAGCAGTACTTC. This codes for CASSFTGIDYEQYF.

The chain recombines TRBV28 with TRBJ1-5; 7 nucleotides line up with TRBD1. The V gene's germline CDR1 is MDHEN and CDR2 SYDVKM. This CDR3 is built from 14 residues. V lost 6 bases and J lost 7; bases outside the gene matches: 9. CDR3 nucleotides: TGTGCCAGCAGGATCTCAGGGGGTGGACAGCCCCAGCATTTT. It translates to CASRISGGGQPQHF. Full variable domain (remainder filled in from reference TRBV28 and TRBJ1-5): DVKVTQSSRYLVKRTGEKVFLECVQDMDHENMFWYRQDPGLGLRLIYFSYDVKMKEKGDIPEGYSVSREKKERFSLILESASTNQTSMYLCASRISGGGQPQHFGDGTRLSIL.

This clone was picked up a small number of times. This sequence joins TRBV6-5 and TRBJ2-3; 8 nucleotides line up with TRBD2. The junction had 9 bases not matched to a gene; V was cut back by 11 bases and J by 2 bases. Germline V gene data show CDR1 as MNHEY and CDR2 as SVGAGI. There are 14 residues in the CDR3. The CDR3 DNA reads TGTGCCTTCTCAGCGGGAGCCCCCACAGATACGCAGTATTTT. Protein product: CAFSAGAPTDTQYF.

The J gene is TRBJ2-7, the V gene TRBV5-3, with D perhaps TRBD1 (6 bases). TRBV5-3 is treated as an ORF (open reading frame) with a function not yet certain. The ends were cut back, 2 bases at V and 3 bases at J, with 9 bases in the middle. The CDR3 totals 13 residues. The DNA for the CDR3 is TGTGCCAGAAGCTTAGACAGGAACTACGAGCAGTACTTC. Protein sequence: CARSLDRNYEQYF.